This entry features one TCR beta chain sequence. Sequencing used immunoSEQ multiplex PCR; TCRdb keeps in-frame clones, though not all of them. This table has about 1.1 million clones, 75% to 85% appearing once. This CDR3 spans 15 amino acids. The J segment lost 4 bases and the V segment lost 1 base, leaving 6 bases of the junction unmatched. Germline loops: CDR1 SGHDT, CDR2 YYEEEE. This sample stems from a study of shared clonotypes between healthy human individuals. The rearrangement links TRBV5-6 to TRBJ2-7, with 9 bases aligning to TRBD2. The sample comprised memory CD4+ T cells from PBMCs. Described subset: CD45RA-negative fraction. The TCR originated in a man between 18 and 29 years old in good health. Some clones in this sample may be carry-over from other donors' samples. In DNA form, the CDR3 reads TGTGCCAGCAGCTTGAGACTAGCGGCCCCGTACGAGCAGTACTTC. Amino acids: CASSLRLAAPYEQYF.